One sample yielded the 9 T cell receptor beta chains listed below, sequenced in a study of tumor-infiltrating lymphocytes in primary liver carcinoma. Total RNA (around 500 ng) served as template for TCR beta cDNA synthesis primed by a constant-region primer. Libraries for TCR beta were built through three nested multiplex PCR rounds, which together made up a slightly modified ARM-PCR procedure. For approximately 11 cycles apiece, the opening two PCR rounds ran with TRBV1-TRBV30 forward primers and a C-beta reverse primer. TCRdb fed the multiplex PCR reads into MiXCR, producing one record per CDR3 protein. The sample has a few hundred thousand distinct CDR3 sequences, around 50% seen once. Unsorted whole blood supplied the blood RNA, and germline DNA was isolated too. Specimen: peripheral blood. These receptors came from a woman in her 30s with primary liver carcinoma and hepatitis B virus infection.

As regards this clonotype: A much larger clone is a single base away; this may be a read error. This chain links TRBV6-5 with TRBJ2-5; D is unclear. Trimming left V 6 bases short and J 5 bases short, with 10 bases between. Per the germline V gene, CDR1 is MNHEY and CDR2 is SVGAGI. The CDR3 loop spans 12 amino acids. The CDR3, as DNA: TGTGCCAGCAGAGACGACCCGGAGACCCAGTACTTC. Translated: CASRDDPETQYF.

Concerning this clonotype itself: This may arise from a read error, as a much more abundant clone is one base away. In DNA, the CDR3 is TGTGCCGTCGGGACAGCCGCCGGGTCGGGCTACACCTTC. Its protein product is CAVGTAAGSGYTF. V gene TRBV5-4 combines with J gene TRBJ1-2; 7 nucleotides align to TRBD1. After removal of 10 bases from V and 8 bases from J, the junction contained 14 bases not matched to a gene. The CDR3 has 13 amino acids. In germline, CDR1 is SGHNT, CDR2 YYREEE (reference sequence).

Comments on this clonotype: Germline and junction disagree at one end, which may indicate a read error. The rearrangement uses TRBV11-3 and TRBJ2-2; D may be TRBD2 (5 bases). Germline CDR1 reads SGHNT; CDR2 reads YENEEA. The CDR3 extends over 15 amino acids. DNA for the CDR3: TGTGCCAACAGCCCCGGGGTTACGAACACCGGGGAGCTGTTTTTT. It specifies CANSPGVTNTGELFF.

This clonotype showed up just a few times. This sequence joins TRBV7-9 and TRBJ2-3; a weak D match, TRBD1 (6 bases). The V gene's germline CDR1 is SEHNR and CDR2 FQNEAQ (reference sequence). This CDR3 spans 16 amino acids. Trimming stripped 2 bases from V and 4 bases from J, with 16 bases between. The CDR3 sequence: CASSLNRPAGADTQYF. In DNA form, the CDR3 reads TGTGCCAGCAGCTTAAATCGGCCTGCAGGGGCAGATACGCAGTATTTT.

Concerning this clonotype: A much larger clone differs from this one at a single base, so this may be a read error. The chain has TRBV29-1 and TRBJ1-1, with D hard to call. The CDR3 runs 13 residues. Per the germline V gene, CDR1 is SQVTM and CDR2 is ANQGSEA. Trimming left V 7 bases short and J 6 bases short, with 18 bases between. The CDR3 DNA sequence: TGCAGCGCTAGTAGACACGAACAGCCTGAAGCTTTCTTT. Encoded protein: CSASRHEQPEAFF.

For this clonotype: The germline gene is not matched at one end of the junction; a read error may be the cause. The chain recombines TRBV6-5 with TRBJ2-7; a possible D gene is TRBD1 (6 bases). The CDR3 spans 15 residues. From germline, CDR1 is MNHEY and CDR2 SVGAGI. The CDR3: CARSYKDSSSHEQYF. Here the CDR3 DNA reads TGTGCTAGAAGTTACAAGGACAGCAGCTCCCACGAGCAGTACTTC.

Notes on this clonotype: One junction end disagrees with the germline gene, perhaps due to a read error. This chain connects TRBV4-2 to TRBJ2-1; 7 bases match TRBD2. Germline V gene data show CDR1 as LGHNA and CDR2 as YNFKEQ. The CDR3 loop spans 15 amino acids. CDR3 in DNA: TGTGCCAGCAGCCAAGAACCCTTACTAGCGAGTGAGCGGTTCTTC. This encodes CASSQEPLLASERFF.

In its sample, this clonotype was seen a few times. This chain joins TRBV6-1 and TRBJ2-7; the match to TRBD2 covers 10 bases. The CDR3 is made up of 15 amino acids. The V segment lost 4 bases and the J segment 3 bases; nucleotides outside the gene matches: 6. Germline V gene sequence: CDR1 MNHNS, CDR2 SASEGT. This chain's CDR3 is CASSATSGAYYEQYF. CDR3 DNA sequence: TGTGCCAGCAGTGCCACTAGCGGGGCCTACTACGAGCAGTACTTC.

As for this clonotype: Just one base apart from a much larger clone, this may be a read error. The V call is TRBV6-2 or TRBV6-3, the J call TRBJ2-1; D is perhaps TRBD2 (6 bases). The V end was cut by 11 bases, the J end by 12 bases, with 20 bases between. The CDR3 covers 12 residues. Germline loops: CDR1 MNHEY, CDR2 SVGEGT. CDR3 coding DNA: TGTGCCGGCTCCCCAGTTGCGGGGCTGCAGTTCTTC. This codes for CAGSPVAGLQFF.